The 5 T cell receptor beta chains in this list originate from one sample, sequenced in a study of cytomegalovirus exposure and HLA in healthy donors. The PCR made use of 60 Vbeta and 13 Jbeta primers. Profiled with immunoSEQ multiplex PCR; TCRdb holds only in-frame clones, not every one. The repertoire holds more than 95,000 clones, around 74% seen once, with under 3% in the top ten. Specimen: PBMCs. The receptors here all came from a female donor in good health and CMV-seropositive.

The chain employs TRBV5-1 and TRBJ2-5; D gene ambiguous. Trimming cost V 2 bases and J 0 bases, with 20 bases left between them. This CDR3 is built from 18 residues. Germline V gene data show CDR1 as SGHRS and CDR2 as YFSETQ. Here the CDR3 DNA reads TGCGCCAGCAGCTTCCTACGCGGCGGCGGAGTGTACCAAGAGACCCAGTACTTC. Its protein product is CASSFLRGGGVYQETQYF.

This clone showed up just a few times. The V call is TRBV11-2, the J call TRBJ2-7, with 8 bases that match TRBD2. The CDR3 consists of 17 residues. Germline-derived CDR1 and CDR2 are SGHAT and FQNNGV. V was clipped by 0 bases and J by 0 bases; unmatched bases: 7. As DNA, the CDR3 is TGTGCCAGCAGCTTAGAGGTTAGCGGGGAACTCTCCTACGAGCAGTACTTC. This sequence encodes CASSLEVSGELSYEQYF.

The DNA of the CDR3 is TGCGCCAGCAGCCCTTTAGCGGGAGGGCCGGAGACCCAGTACTTC. Amino acids: CASSPLAGGPETQYF. The V call is TRBV4-3, the J call TRBJ2-5; TRBD2 matches at 11 bases. Germline trimming cut 4 bases from V and 5 bases from J; bases unmatched to any gene: 6. Germline assignment: CDR1 LGHNA and CDR2 YSLEER. The length of the CDR3 is 15 residues.

In its sample, this clone was seen a few times. The chain uses TRBV11-1 and TRBJ2-5; 10 bases match TRBD2. V gave up 3 bases and J gave up 5 bases; unmatched junction bases: 6. This CDR3 is built from 15 residues. Germline CDR1 is SGHAT and CDR2 is FQDESV (reference sequence). CDR3 sequence reads: CASSFPSGGSETQYF. CDR3 in DNA: TGTGCCAGCAGCTTCCCTAGCGGGGGATCTGAGACCCAGTACTTC.

This clone was seen more than once but under ten times. This chain links TRBV6-5 with TRBJ1-2; D is possibly TRBD1 (5 bases). The germline CDR1 and CDR2 sequences are MNHEY and SVGAGI. Trimming shortened V by 6 bases and J by 8 bases, and 16 bases separated the two germline ends. The CDR3 totals 13 residues. The CDR3 DNA reads as TGTGCCAGCAGCCCCCAGGGAGGGTGGGGCTACACCTTC. As protein: CASSPQGGWGYTF.